The table lists the clone carrying this T cell receptor beta chain with a few counts. The data stem from a study of OX40 agonist ivuxolimab in advanced cancers. Study background: Patients received ivuxolimab, an intravenous treatment, every 2 weeks at 0.01 to 10 mg/kg.

Repertoires were generated with immunoSEQ multiplex PCR, while TCRdb's copy carries only in-frame clones and drops some. The repertoire has 42,000 or so clones, 89% of them found once; the top ten carry around 0.63%. Germline CDR1 SGHTA, CDR2 FQGTGA. V was cut by 5 bases and J by 4 bases, with 8 bases left in between. The CDR3 contains 12 residues. Patients who had autoimmune disease history or got systemic immunosuppression were left out. Baseline was the first blood sampling point, followed by cycle 4 day 1 and cycle 7 day 1. The genes are TRBV7-3 and TRBJ1-2, with D perhaps matching TRBD1 (5 bases). This TCR derives from an adult with an advanced solid tumor such as melanoma, head and neck, liver or kidney cancer. Material: CD4+ or CD8+ T cells sorted from blood, obtained in a trial of the OX40 agonist ivuxolimab. CDR3 bases: TGTGCCAGCAGCAGGGACGGCTATGGCTACACCTTC. As protein: CASSRDGYGYTF.